What follows describes a single TCR beta chain. Its antigen remains unidentified. The source of the sample is a study of T cell responses to AZD1222 COVID-19 vaccine. With 5 bases removed from V and 3 bases from J, the gap between germline ends came to 10 bases. The CDR3 covers 13 residues. Per germline, CDR1 SEHNR and CDR2 FQNEAQ (reference sequence). Study-wide findings and caveats: Nearly half of spike-specific TCRs reportedly target unmutated variant regions. Baseline seropositivity characterized only a handful of AZD1222 recipients. Most donors were white British and more were female, and clonal diversity was possibly underestimated. Increased Spike-specific TCR breadth and depth were observed after two AZD1222 doses.

Generated by immunoSEQ multiplex PCR, the TCRdb table keeps only in-frame clones and is missing some. The top ten clones hold 7.5% of a sample with over 130,000 clones, roughly 89% of them seen once. The sample in question was peripheral blood, obtained 28 days after the second dose of the MenACWY control vaccine. This clonotype was obtained from an adult who received the MenACWY meningococcal vaccine as a control. The V call is TRBV7-9, the J call TRBJ1-1; unclear D gene. CDR3 bases: TGTGCCAGCAGCGTAAGTGTGGACACTGAAGCTTTCTTT. Translated: CASSVSVDTEAFF.